Following are 15 T cell receptor beta chains from one sample sequenced in a study of blood T cell repertoires in COVID-19. Sequencing used immunoSEQ multiplex PCR; TCRdb keeps in-frame clones, though not all of them. The sample records about 280,000 clones, around 86% being singletons. The sequenced sample was peripheral blood. These receptors all stem from a woman aged 40 to 55 who had recovered from COVID-19.

The rearrangement joins TRBV28 to TRBJ2-7, with 8 bases matching TRBD1. V shed 5 bases and J 9 bases; nucleotides not matched to a gene: 21. This CDR3 comprises 17 residues. Germline CDR1 reads MDHEN; CDR2 reads SYDVKM. The CDR3 coding sequence is TGTGCCAGCAGTGACACTCGAGGACAGGGCCCCCTTTTCCGGCAGTACTTC. It yields the protein CASSDTRGQGPLFRQYF.

The rearrangement joins TRBV12-3 or TRBV12-4 to TRBJ1-1; D possibly corresponds to TRBD1 (6 bases). The CDR3 contains 13 residues. With 5 bases removed from V and 5 bases from J, the gap between germline ends came to 12 bases. The CDR3 nucleotides read TGTGCCAGCAGTGGGGGAAGGGGGACTGAAGCTTTCTTT. Protein: CASSGGRGTEAFF.

The J gene is TRBJ2-7, the V gene TRBV7-3, with a tentative D call TRBD1 (7 bases). The V end was cut by 2 bases, the J end by 0 bases, with 14 bases between. The CDR3 runs 16 residues. Germline V gene sequence: CDR1 SGHTA, CDR2 FQGTGA. CDR3 sequence: CASSLDGGTASYEQYF. Written as DNA, the CDR3 is TGTGCCAGCAGCTTAGATGGGGGGACAGCCTCCTACGAGCAGTACTTC.

The rearrangement uses TRBV3-1 (or the pseudogene TRBV3-2) and TRBJ2-7; 7 nucleotides agree with TRBD2. Germline values: CDR1 LGHDT, CDR2 YNNKEL (reference sequence). J gave up 6 bases and V 8 bases, and 10 bases lay outside the gene matches. The length of the CDR3 is 13 residues. In DNA form, the CDR3 reads TGTGCCAGCGGGTGGGGGGGTATTAGCGAGCAGTACTTC. Translated, it gives CASGWGGISEQYF.

Concerning this clone itself: This same CDR3 is encoded by further DNA sequences in the sample. The rearrangement uses TRBV29-1 and TRBJ2-7; 8 bases align to TRBD1. Germline CDR1 is SQVTM and CDR2 is ANQGSEA. Trimming removed 7 bases from V and 0 bases from J; junction bases left unmatched: 2. This CDR3 is built from 12 residues. The CDR3 DNA reads TGCAGCGCTGGACAGGGCTCCTACGAGCAGTACTTC. This codes for CSAGQGSYEQYF.

As to this clone: Other DNA sequences in this sample translate to the same CDR3. The chain carries TRBV29-1 and TRBJ2-5; D not certain. Germline CDR1 SQVTM, CDR2 ANQGSEA. The CDR3 loop spans 12 amino acids. Trimming shortened V by 4 bases and J by 1 base, and 7 bases separated the two germline ends. The CDR3 DNA follows: TGCAGCGTTGCAGTATCCCAAGAGACCCAGTACTTC. Translated, it gives CSVAVSQETQYF.

The genes are TRBV30 and TRBJ1-5, with TRBD1 identical over 8 bases. V was pared by 5 bases and J by 6 bases, with 9 bases of the junction left unmatched. Germline V gives CDR1 GTSNPN, CDR2 SVGIG (reference sequence). This CDR3 contains 14 residues. The CDR3 is CAWARRGQGQPQHF. CDR3 DNA: TGTGCCTGGGCCCGCAGGGGGCAAGGTCAGCCCCAGCATTTT. Complete variable domain (other parts from reference TRBV30 and TRBJ1-5): SQTIHQWPATLVQPVGSPLSLECTVEGTSNPNLYWYRQAAGRGLQLLFYSVGIGQISSEVPQNLSASRPQDRQFILSSKKLLLSDSGFYLCAWARRGQGQPQHFGDGTRLSIL.

The chain carries TRBV15 and TRBJ2-1; the D is unclear. This CDR3 region has 16 residues. The germline V gene encodes CDR1 LNHNV and CDR2 YYDKDF (reference sequence). Trimming stripped 4 bases from V and 4 bases from J, with 17 bases between. The CDR3 coding sequence is TGTGCCACCAGCAAAGGAGACGGGTTCTCATACAATGAGCAGTTCTTC. Translating it yields CATSKGDGFSYNEQFF.

The chain couples TRBV9 to TRBJ1-4; the D is unclear. The germline gives CDR1 SGDLS, CDR2 YYNGEE. There are 12 residues in the CDR3. Between the trimmed V and J ends, which lost 3 bases and 3 bases, there was a span of 3 bases. The chain's CDR3 is CASSAANEKLFF. The CDR3 DNA sequence: TGTGCCAGCAGCGCGGCTAATGAAAAACTGTTTTTT.

The genes are TRBV7-3 and TRBJ2-3; TRBD1 matches 7 bases. The CDR3 has 15 residues. Losses at the gene ends were 5 bases for V and 2 bases for J; bases not matched to a gene: 7. Germline CDR1 SGHTA, CDR2 FQGTGA. The CDR3 region has the DNA TGTGCCAGCAGCCCGACAGGGTTCAACACAGATACGCAGTATTTT. Protein: CASSPTGFNTDTQYF.

This clone showed up just once. The chain has TRBV3-1 (or the pseudogene TRBV3-2) and TRBJ2-1; D might be TRBD1 (7 bases). V lost 3 bases, J lost 6 bases, and 9 bases lay in between. Germline CDR1 is LGHDT and CDR2 is YNNKEL (reference sequence). This CDR3 has 13 amino acids. The CDR3 region is CASSQQGGNEQFF. The CDR3 DNA reads TGTGCCAGCAGCCAGCAGGGGGGCAATGAGCAGTTCTTC.

This clone appeared a single time. The chain employs TRBV7-9 and TRBJ2-7; D gene uncertain. Deletions cut 7 bases from V and 3 bases from J, with 7 bases between. Germline CDR1 SEHNR, CDR2 FQNEAQ (reference sequence). The CDR3 runs to 11 residues. The CDR3 is CASTASYEQYF. CDR3 nucleotide sequence: TGTGCCAGCACCGCCAGCTACGAGCAGTACTTC.

The V call is TRBV24-1, the J call TRBJ2-2, with 7 nucleotides matching TRBD1. V trimming: 4 bases; J trimming: 4 bases; junction bases outside the gene matches: 2. The CDR3 totals 14 residues. Germline lookup yields CDR1 KGHDR and CDR2 SFDVKD. Written as DNA, the CDR3 is TGTGCCACCAGTGACCCAGGGGGCACCGGGGAGCTGTTTTTT. Translating gives CATSDPGGTGELFF.

This clone has just a few counts. This sequence joins TRBV27 and TRBJ1-2; 7 nucleotides match TRBD1. The germline V gene encodes CDR1 MNHEY and CDR2 SMNVEV (reference sequence). The CDR3 loop spans 13 amino acids. The V gene end was trimmed by 6 bases and the J gene end by 4 bases; junction bases not matched to a gene: 5. CDR3 DNA: TGTGCCAGCAGAAACGACAGGGTCTATGGCTACACCTTC. Protein product: CASRNDRVYGYTF.

This chain links TRBV29-1 with TRBJ1-2; D not certain. This CDR3 is 13 amino acids long. Trimming removed 4 bases at V and 2 bases at J, with 11 bases between. CDR1 is SQVTM and CDR2 is ANQGSEA in the germline V gene. CDR3 nucleotides: TGCAGCGTTGCGGCAGCGCAAAACTATGGCTACACCTTC. This encodes CSVAAAQNYGYTF. Filled out from reference TRBV29-1 and TRBJ1-2, the complete variable domain reads SAVISQKPSRDICQRGTSLTIQCQVDSQVTMMFWYRQQPGQSLTLIATANQGSEATYESGFVIDKFPISRPNLTFSTLTVSNMSPEDSSIYLCSVAAAQNYGYTFGSGTRLTVV.